These 25 T cell receptor beta chains originate from one sample sequenced in a study of cytomegalovirus exposure and HLA in healthy donors. The PCR contained 60 Vbeta and 13 Jbeta primers. Repertoires were generated with immunoSEQ multiplex PCR, while TCRdb's copy carries only in-frame clones and drops some. The repertoire holds about 150,000 clones, with around 79% as singletons. The sequenced sample consisted of PBMCs. These receptors were collected from a man aged 25-45 years in good health and CMV-seropositive.

The rearrangement links TRBV5-4 to TRBJ2-1, with 16 bases that match TRBD2. This CDR3 has 17 residues. Germline assignment: CDR1 SGHNT and CDR2 YYREEE (reference sequence). Trimming cost V 1 base and J 8 bases; bases outside gene matches: 6. DNA for the CDR3: TGTGCCAGCAGCTTGTCGGGACTAGCGGGAGGGGTCGATGAGCAGTTCTTC. It is translated as CASSLSGLAGGVDEQFF.

This clone was found a few times. The chain is built from TRBV9 and TRBJ1-1, with D perhaps matching TRBD1 (5 bases). The germline gives CDR1 SGDLS, CDR2 YYNGEE. Between the trimmed V and J ends, which lost 4 bases and 4 bases, there was a span of 5 bases. This CDR3 is 11 amino acids long. CDR3 loop: CASSQGTEAFF. The CDR3 DNA follows: TGTGCCAGCAGCCAGGGCACTGAAGCTTTCTTT.

The chain is built from TRBV4-3 and TRBJ1-4; D unresolved. Germline V CDR1 and CDR2: LGHNA, YSLEER. The CDR3 length is 13 residues. Trimming shortened V by 6 bases and J by 8 bases, and 13 bases separated the two germline ends. CDR3 region: CASRSGSEEKLFF. The CDR3 nucleotides read TGCGCCAGCAGGTCGGGTAGTGAGGAAAAACTGTTTTTT.

J is TRBJ1-2 and V is TRBV6-5, with D perhaps TRBD1 (5 bases). Germline loops: CDR1 MNHEY, CDR2 SVGAGI. V was pared by 7 bases and J by 6 bases, with 15 bases between. CDR3 length: 13 amino acids. The CDR3, as DNA: TGTGCCAGCAAACAGGCTGCCTGGGATGGCTACACCTTC. Protein product: CASKQAAWDGYTF.

On this clone: Other DNA sequences within the sample encode an identical CDR3. This chain joins TRBV7-4 and TRBJ2-7; TRBD2 matches 7 bases. The V gene end was trimmed by 4 bases and the J gene end by 3 bases; junction bases not matched to a gene: 9. The CDR3 extends over 15 amino acids. Germline assignment: CDR1 SGHVT and CDR2 SQSDAQ. CDR3 sequence: CASSSGGLGDYEQYF. The CDR3 nucleotides read TGTGCCAGCAGCTCGGGGGGTCTCGGAGACTACGAGCAGTACTTC.

The CDR3 spells CASSQVLPRSGGDTEAFF. DNA for the CDR3: TGCGCCAGCAGCCAAGTCCTCCCTAGAAGCGGGGGGGACACTGAAGCTTTCTTT. The gene calls are TRBV4-1 and TRBJ1-1, with D perhaps matching TRBD1 (5 bases). This CDR3 has 18 residues. CDR1 and CDR2 from the germline V gene are MGHRA and YSYEKL. Trimming removed 1 base at V and 3 bases at J, with 21 bases between.

The chain links TRBV4-1 to TRBJ1-6; possibly TRBD1 for D (5 bases). This CDR3 spans 15 amino acids. Germline V gene lookup returns CDR1 MGHRA and CDR2 YSYEKL. Between the trimmed V and J ends, which lost 1 base and 3 bases, there was a span of 7 bases. The CDR3 here is CASSQARVYNSPLHF. For the CDR3, the DNA is TGCGCCAGCAGCCAAGCCAGGGTCTATAATTCACCCCTCCACTTT.

This clone was detected only once. The chain links TRBV5-1 to TRBJ1-4; D gene unclear. CDR1 is SGHRS and CDR2 is YFSETQ in the germline V gene. CDR3 size: 14 residues. V shed 4 bases and J shed 0 bases, with 7 bases lying between them. This CDR3 reads CASSGTATNEKLFF. CDR3 DNA sequence: TGCGCCAGCAGCGGTACGGCAACTAATGAAAAACTGTTTTTT.

The rearrangement joins TRBV29-1 to TRBJ2-3, with 7 bases lining up with TRBD1. V lost 2 bases and J lost 0; bases outside the gene matches: 5. The CDR3 sequence is 15 residues long. Germline V CDR1 and CDR2: SQVTM, ANQGSEA. The CDR3 DNA reads TGCAGCGTTGAAACAGGACAGGCTAGCACAGATACGCAGTATTTT. Translated, it gives CSVETGQASTDTQYF.

J is TRBJ2-3 and V is TRBV5-4, with 9 bases lining up with TRBD2. There are 16 residues in the CDR3. J was trimmed by 6 bases and V by 4 bases; bases with no gene match: 12. Germline CDR1 reads SGHNT; CDR2 reads YYREEE (reference sequence). In DNA form, the CDR3 reads TGTGCCAGCAGCCCCCTGGGCGGGAGGGCCGGGGATACGCAGTATTTT. This gives the protein CASSPLGGRAGDTQYF.

The chain joins TRBV2 to TRBJ1-5; TRBD1 matches at 7 bases. Germline V lookup: CDR1 SNHLY, CDR2 FYNNEI. J was trimmed by 5 bases and V by 7 bases; bases with no gene match: 11. This CDR3 comprises 15 residues. CDR3 sequence: CASTLQGTNDQPQHF. The CDR3 nucleotides read TGTGCCAGCACCTTACAGGGGACCAACGATCAGCCCCAGCATTTT. Based on the CDR3 plus reference TRBV2 and TRBJ1-5, the full variable domain is EPEVTQTPSHQVTQMGQEVILRCVPISNHLYFYWYRQILGQKVEFLVSFYNNEISEKSEIFDDQFSVERPDGSNFTLKIRSTKLEDSAMYFCASTLQGTNDQPQHFGDGTRLSIL.

This chain links TRBV18 with TRBJ2-2; D is perhaps TRBD2 (6 bases). V lost 1 base, J lost 5 bases, and 14 bases lay in between. The germline V gene encodes CDR1 KGHSH and CDR2 LQKENI. CDR3 length: 16 amino acids. The CDR3 DNA reads TGTGCCAGCTCACCACGGAGGTCGCGGGATACCGGGGAGCTGTTTTTT. This encodes CASSPRRSRDTGELFF.

Note on this clone: Other DNA sequences in the sample encode the same CDR3. The V gene is TRBV7-2, the J gene TRBJ2-5, with D possibly being TRBD2 (6 bases). This CDR3 has 14 amino acids. V lost 0 bases and J lost 4, with 9 bases in between. CDR1 SGHTA and CDR2 FQGNSA come from the germline V gene. This chain's CDR3 is CASSLAGGRETQYF. The DNA of the CDR3 is TGTGCCAGCAGCTTAGCGGGAGGTCGAGAGACCCAGTACTTC.

The J gene is TRBJ1-3, the V gene TRBV15; D unresolved. The CDR3 runs 16 residues. V lost 1 base and J 0 bases, leaving 10 bases between the germline ends. In germline, CDR1 is LNHNV, CDR2 YYDKDF (reference sequence). CDR3 loop: CATSRGPSSSGNTIYF. Written as DNA, the CDR3 is TGTGCCACCAGCAGAGGACCGTCTAGCTCTGGAAACACCATATATTTT. Variable domain in full (rest from reference TRBV15 and TRBJ1-3): DAMVIQNPRYQVTQFGKPVTLSCSQTLNHNVMYWYQQKSSQAPKLLFHYYDKDFNNEADTPDNFQSRRPNTSFCFLDIRSPGLGDTAMYLCATSRGPSSSGNTIYFGEGSWLTVV.

The chain carries TRBV6-1 and TRBJ2-7; 11 bases match TRBD2. There are 12 residues in the CDR3. The germline gives CDR1 MNHNS, CDR2 SASEGT. The trim removed 6 bases at V and 6 bases at J, leaving 1 base unmatched. This CDR3 reads CASRLAGAEQYF. CDR3 DNA sequence: TGTGCCAGCAGACTAGCGGGAGCCGAGCAGTACTTC.

The chain is built from TRBV7-2 and TRBJ2-3; D gene ambiguous. Between the trimmed V and J ends, which lost 5 bases and 5 bases, there was a span of 5 bases. Germline V gene data show CDR1 as SGHTA and CDR2 as FQGNSA. This CDR3 comprises 11 residues. The CDR3 sequence: CASSLRDTQYF. The CDR3 nucleotides are TGTGCCAGCAGCCTAAGAGATACGCAGTATTTT.

This clone was detected only a few times. The chain uses TRBV6-1 and TRBJ2-3, with 12 nucleotides matching TRBD2. The J segment lost 6 bases and the V segment lost 2 bases, leaving 3 bases of the junction unmatched. Per the germline V gene, CDR1 is MNHNS and CDR2 is SASEGT. The CDR3 is made up of 15 amino acids. In DNA, the CDR3 is TGTGCCAGCAGTGAAAGGCTAGCGGGAGGGGATACGCAGTATTTT. Translated: CASSERLAGGDTQYF.

The chain recombines TRBV5-1 with TRBJ2-5, with D perhaps TRBD1 (5 bases). The DNA end lines up better with TRBJ2-7; the J call may be wrong. Germline V gene sequence: CDR1 SGHRS, CDR2 YFSETQ. This CDR3 has 15 residues. In nucleotides, the CDR3 is TGCGCCAGCAGCTTGGTCAGGGCCAGCTCCTACGAGCAGTACTTC. It yields the protein CASSLVRASSYEQYF.

The CDR3 nucleotides are TGTGCCAGCAGCGGCGCTAGCGGGAGGTATAATGAGCAGTTCTTC. It translates to CASSGASGRYNEQFF. The J gene is TRBJ2-1, the V gene TRBV7-2; 11 bases match TRBD2. The germline V gene has CDR1 SGHTA and CDR2 FQGNSA. Unmatched junction bases numbered 7, after V lost 5 bases and J lost 7 bases. This CDR3 comprises 15 residues.

The rearrangement links TRBV7-9 to TRBJ2-3, with TRBD2 identical over 9 bases. This CDR3 spans 18 amino acids. The V and J ends lost 5 bases and 4 bases, in that order; junction bases with no gene match: 16. The germline V gene encodes CDR1 SEHNR and CDR2 FQNEAQ (reference sequence). CDR3 nucleotide sequence: TGTGCCAGCAGCCAATCCTACATTGGCGGGGGGGCATCAGATACGCAGTATTTT. The encoded protein is CASSQSYIGGGASDTQYF.

On this clone itself: An end of the junction differs from the germline gene, which may be a read error. The V call is TRBV6-5, the J call TRBJ2-7; 7 bases agree with TRBD1. From germline, CDR1 is MNHEY and CDR2 SVGAGI. This CDR3 comprises 14 residues. In nucleotides, the CDR3 is TGTGCCAGCAGTTACGTGGGACAGTCCTACGAGCAGTACTTT. Translated: CASSYVGQSYEQYF.

The chain uses TRBV10-3 and TRBJ1-2; TRBD1 matches 7 bases. Germline CDR1 and CDR2: ENHRY and SYGVKD. CDR3 size: 16 residues. With V trimmed by 3 bases and J by 3 bases, 10 bases remained unmatched. The CDR3 here is CAISDDRASVDYGYTF. Written as DNA, the CDR3 is TGTGCCATCAGTGACGACAGGGCCAGTGTTGACTATGGCTACACCTTC.

V and J are TRBV28 and TRBJ2-7, with D uncertain. The CDR3 extends over 13 amino acids. Trimming left V 1 base short and J 1 base short, with 5 bases between. From germline, CDR1 is MDHEN and CDR2 SYDVKM. CDR3 DNA: TGTGCCAGCAGTTTATATCAGTCCTACGAGCAGTACTTC. Translation: CASSLYQSYEQYF.

This clone occurred a few times. The chain joins TRBV19 to TRBJ1-2, with 7 positions matching TRBD1. The germline V gene has CDR1 LNHDA and CDR2 SQIVND (reference sequence). This CDR3 region has 15 residues. The J segment lost 3 bases and the V segment lost 4 bases, leaving 8 bases of the junction unmatched. CDR3 amino acids: CASSTNRDRDYGYTF. The CDR3 DNA reads TGTGCCAGTAGTACGAACCGGGACAGAGACTATGGCTACACCTTC.

The chain links TRBV7-9 to TRBJ1-4; TRBD1 matches at 7 bases. CDR3 length equals 19 residues. Trimming took 1 base from V and 7 from J; bases not matched to a gene: 18. The germline V gene has CDR1 SEHNR and CDR2 FQNEAQ (reference sequence). CDR3 in DNA: TGTGCCAGCAGCTTAGGGGAATTGGGAAGGGGGCTAAGGACTGAAAAACTGTTTTTT. Protein sequence: CASSLGELGRGLRTEKLFF.